This TCR beta chain is drawn from a study of T cell repertoires in cytomegalovirus infection. This clonotype was picked up a small number of times. As yet, its antigen is unknown. Study-level findings and limits: Dominating the ex vivo response were HLA-C-restricted CMV-specific TCR beta clonotypes.

V was trimmed by 3 bases and J by 5 bases, leaving 14 bases between them. The CDR3 is 15 amino acids. Germline CDR1 is MDHEN and CDR2 is SYDVKM. From the reads, TCRdb called clonotypes with MiXCR, one entry per CDR3 protein. This table holds around 300,000 distinct CDR3 sequences, roughly 25% found once. The sample in question was cultured PBMCs, obtained from culture after CMV antigen stimulation. The chain has TRBV28 and TRBJ2-1; D gene unclear. This clonotype was obtained from a human donor in good health (CMV status not recorded). Some clones in this sample may be carry-over from other donors' samples. CDR3 sequence: CASSFRSNSNNEQFF. The CDR3 nucleotides read TGTGCCAGCAGTTTCCGCAGTAATTCGAACAATGAGCAGTTCTTC.